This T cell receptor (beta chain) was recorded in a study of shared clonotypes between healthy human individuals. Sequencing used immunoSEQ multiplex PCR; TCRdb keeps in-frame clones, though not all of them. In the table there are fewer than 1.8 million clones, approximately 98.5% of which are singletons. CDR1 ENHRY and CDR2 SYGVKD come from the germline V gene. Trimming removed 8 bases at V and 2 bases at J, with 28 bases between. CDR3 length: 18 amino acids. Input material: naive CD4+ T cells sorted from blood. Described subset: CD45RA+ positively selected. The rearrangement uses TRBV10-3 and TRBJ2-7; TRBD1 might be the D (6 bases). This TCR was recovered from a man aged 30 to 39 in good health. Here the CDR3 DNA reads TGTGCCATCGGACCGGCCCAGCGAACTACAGGGCGTGCCTACGAGCAGTACTTC. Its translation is CAIGPAQRTTGRAYEQYF.